This T cell receptor (beta chain) was retrieved from a study of blood T cell repertoires in COVID-19. Study-level background: Samples taken during acute and convalescent COVID-19 were collected in the United States, Italy and Spain. PBMCs, B-cell-depleted T cells, or T cells provided the cDNA or gDNA that made up the material.

The V gene's germline CDR1 is SGHRS and CDR2 YFSETQ. The length of the CDR3 is 13 residues. With 2 bases removed from V and 2 bases from J, the gap between germline ends came to 7 bases. This clone was seen more than once but under ten times. As processed by the authors: Reference gene primer amplification yielded estimated nucleated cell counts. TCRdb's copy holds only in-frame clones and misses some; the assay was immunoSEQ multiplex PCR. D and trimming come from the DNA, and the V and J calls and clone size come from that table. The sample lists about 74,000 clones, 78% occurring once. The clonotype was recovered from a human donor in a cohort sampled during active COVID-19. The chain links TRBV5-1 to TRBJ1-1, with D hard to call. Material: peripheral blood. This CDR3 is CASSFSGNTEAFF. DNA for the CDR3: TGCGCCAGCAGCTTTTCGGGTAACACTGAAGCTTTCTTT.